These 21 T cell receptor beta chains were sequenced from one sample in a study of T-cell memory formation after mild COVID-19 (dated by TCRdb to the early 2020s). The library was made by 5' RACE. Sequencing was performed on an Illumina NovaSeq 6000. TCRdb trimmed public reads at Q25 via fastp, called clones via MiXCR and kept in-frame beta chains. CDR3 protein duplicates are merged, each entry listing the most common genes and DNA. This sample is represented by 30,000 to 45,000 distinct CDR3 sequences; roughly an eighth of them were singletons. The ten largest clones take up 29% of the sample. The source material was PBMCs or a T cell subset sorted from them (not recorded which). The receptors here all came from a man between 18 and 35 years old who had mild COVID-19 (a few samples of this study predate the infection). The sample titles of this study are shuffled in the database, so cell type and time point are left out; the donor was told from shared clones.

V usage is TRBV19 and J usage is TRBJ2-3; no clear D. Germline CDR1 reads LNHDA; CDR2 reads SQIVND (reference sequence). CDR3 length equals 15 residues. V shed 6 bases and J shed 1 base, with 14 bases lying between them. DNA of the CDR3: TGTGCCAGTAGGGATCCCGGATCTGGCACAGATACGCAGTATTTT. This encodes CASRDPGSGTDTQYF. The variable domain in full, completed from reference TRBV19 and TRBJ2-3, reads DGGITQSPKYLFRKEGQNVTLSCEQNLNHDAMYWYRQDPGQGLRLIYYSQIVNDFQKGDIAEGYSVSREKKESFPLTVTSAQKNPTAFYLCASRDPGSGTDTQYFGPGTRLTVL.

The chain is built from TRBV7-8 and TRBJ2-3; TRBD2 agrees at 10 bases. Germline V gene lookup returns CDR1 SGHVS and CDR2 FQNEAQ. CDR3 length: 16 residues. The J segment lost 2 bases and the V segment lost 4 bases, leaving 6 bases of the junction unmatched. The CDR3 sequence is CASSWTAGGITDTQYF. The CDR3 coding sequence is TGTGCCAGCAGCTGGACAGCGGGGGGGATCACAGATACGCAGTATTTT.

This clonotype was counted a single time. J is TRBJ2-3 and V is TRBV5-1; 9 bases match TRBD2. Unmatched junction bases numbered 9, after V lost 4 bases and J lost 6 bases. The germline V gene encodes CDR1 SGHRS and CDR2 YFSETQ. The CDR3 has 15 residues. This CDR3 is CASSPGGGGPDTQYF. CDR3 bases: TGCGCCAGCAGCCCTGGCGGGGGGGGCCCGGATACGCAGTATTTT.

There are many counts of this clonotype. The V call is TRBV9, the J call TRBJ1-2; tentative D call: TRBD1 (6 bases). The CDR3 is 15 residues long. Germline CDR1 reads SGDLS; CDR2 reads YYNGEE. Trimming removed 3 bases at V and 1 base at J, with 13 bases between. As DNA, the CDR3 is TGTGCCAGCAGCGCGGACAGCTCTGTTAACTATGGCTACACCTTC. The encoded protein is CASSADSSVNYGYTF.

This chain joins TRBV4-2 and TRBJ1-2; no clear D. The germline V gene has CDR1 LGHNA and CDR2 YNFKEQ. The length of the CDR3 is 13 residues. With 1 base removed from V and 7 bases from J, the gap between germline ends came to 10 bases. In DNA, the CDR3 is TGTGCCAGCAGCCAAGTTCGGCAGACTGGCTACACCTTC. Its protein product is CASSQVRQTGYTF.

This clonotype was seen ten or more times. This chain links TRBV24-1 with TRBJ2-5; D remains ambiguous. The ends were cut back, 10 bases at V and 5 bases at J, with 16 bases in the middle. Germline V gene lookup returns CDR1 KGHDR and CDR2 SFDVKD. The CDR3 has 13 amino acids. The CDR3 reads CATTDQAAETQYF. The DNA of the CDR3 is TGTGCCACGACTGATCAGGCCGCGGAGACCCAGTACTTC.

This clonotype has at least ten counts. The V gene is TRBV5-6, the J gene TRBJ2-2, with D tentatively TRBD1 (6 bases). The V end lost 3 bases, the J end lost 6 bases, and 15 bases lay between the germline ends. The CDR3 length is 15 residues. Germline CDR1 reads SGHDT; CDR2 reads YYEEEE. The DNA for the CDR3 is TGTGCCAGCAGCTCAGAGAAACAGGGCGCCGGGGAGCTGTTTTTT. It is translated as CASSSEKQGAGELFF.

This clonotype was recorded only once. The genes are TRBV6-5 and TRBJ2-7; D remains ambiguous. Trimming took 1 base from V and 5 from J, leaving 15 bases between them. Germline V gene sequence: CDR1 MNHEY, CDR2 SVGAGI. CDR3 size: 15 residues. The CDR3 reads CASSYLRAAVNEQYF. DNA of the CDR3: TGTGCCAGCAGTTACTTACGGGCTGCGGTCAACGAGCAGTACTTC.

This clonotype was recorded many times. This chain uses TRBV7-9 with TRBJ1-6; D not resolved. The CDR3 length is 17 residues. Germline assignment: CDR1 SEHNR and CDR2 FQNEAQ (reference sequence). V was trimmed by 0 bases and J by 8 bases, leaving 17 bases between them. The CDR3 spells CASSLAGVGRVDSPLHF. In DNA, the CDR3 is TGTGCCAGCAGCTTAGCTGGTGTCGGGAGGGTGGATTCACCCCTCCACTTT.

This clonotype was counted ten times or more. The J gene is TRBJ1-5, the V gene TRBV19; 9 bases are shared with TRBD1. Germline trimming cut 6 bases from V and 4 bases from J; bases unmatched to any gene: 10. Germline CDR1 LNHDA, CDR2 SQIVND (reference sequence). The CDR3 sequence is 16 residues long. The CDR3 reads CASRKMRTGDNQPQHF. CDR3 DNA: TGTGCCAGTAGGAAGATGCGGACAGGGGATAATCAGCCCCAGCATTTT.

The chain joins TRBV20-1 to TRBJ2-7, with a tentative D call TRBD1 (5 bases). Deletions cut 3 bases from V and 5 bases from J, with 11 bases between. Germline CDR1 reads DFQATT; CDR2 reads SNEGSKA (reference sequence). There are 12 residues in the CDR3. The CDR3 spells CSASSRVNEQYF. As DNA, the CDR3 is TGCAGTGCTAGTAGCAGGGTCAACGAGCAGTACTTC.

In this sample, this clonotype turned up many times. J is TRBJ2-3 and V is TRBV13; the D gene is possibly TRBD1 (6 bases). Germline-derived CDR1 and CDR2 are PRHDT and FYEKMQ (reference sequence). The V end lost 4 bases, the J end lost 1 base, and 15 bases lay between the germline ends. This CDR3 region has 16 residues. CDR3 nucleotides: TGTGCCAGCAGCTCCCAAGGACAGCTGGGCACAGATACGCAGTATTTT. Translation gives CASSSQGQLGTDTQYF.

This clonotype was observed many times. For the CDR3, the DNA is TGTGCCAGCAGCTTAGAGAGTGGATATGGCTACACCTTC. This gives the protein CASSLESGYGYTF. The chain combines TRBV7-9 with TRBJ1-2; D call uncertain. The CDR3 has 13 residues. V was clipped by 1 base and J by 5 bases, with 8 bases between them. Germline assignment: CDR1 SEHNR and CDR2 FQNEAQ (reference sequence).

The sample holds many counts of this clonotype. The genes are TRBV18 and TRBJ2-7; 7 positions agree with TRBD1. Trimming took 5 bases from V and 6 from J; bases not matched to a gene: 7. There are 13 residues in the CDR3. CDR1 KGHSH and CDR2 LQKENI come from the germline V gene. For the CDR3, the DNA is TGTGCCAGCTCATCAACAGGGGTTAGCGAGCAGTACTTC. Translation gives CASSSTGVSEQYF.

This clonotype showed up many times. The chain links TRBV12-3 or TRBV12-4 to TRBJ1-6; D is ambiguous. This CDR3 region has 13 residues. V lost 4 bases to trimming and J lost 9 bases, with 10 bases between them. Here the CDR3 DNA reads TGTGCCAGCAGTTGGACGAGGACTTCACCCCTCCACTTT. The encoded protein is CASSWTRTSPLHF.

This clonotype came up many times. The chain links TRBV20-1 to TRBJ1-1; D is perhaps TRBD1 (5 bases). CDR1 and CDR2 (germline): DFQATT, SNEGSKA (reference sequence). The CDR3 loop spans 10 amino acids. CDR3 DNA sequence: TGCAGGGGGTGGGGGACTGAAGCTTTCTTT. Its translation is CRGWGTEAFF.

This clonotype was recorded many times. The chain employs TRBV7-2 and TRBJ2-4; D tentatively reads TRBD1 or TRBD2 (5 bases each). V was shortened by 8 bases and J by 0 bases, with 29 bases between the two germline ends. Germline V CDR1 and CDR2: SGHTA, FQGNSA. The CDR3 length is 20 residues. The CDR3: CASRPATGRIDLLAKNIQYF. The CDR3 DNA sequence: TGTGCCAGCCGTCCAGCCACGGGACGGATCGATCTACTAGCCAAAAACATTCAGTACTTC.

In this sample, this clonotype turned up many times. The V call is TRBV6-1, the J call TRBJ1-3, with a possible D match to TRBD1 (5 bases). The CDR3 has 15 amino acids. V lost 2 bases and J lost 0, with 8 bases in between. Germline lookup yields CDR1 MNHNS and CDR2 SASEGT. The CDR3 spells CASSETGDSGNTIYF. The CDR3 nucleotides read TGTGCCAGCAGTGAAACGGGGGACTCTGGAAACACCATATATTTT.

This clonotype was seen at least ten times. The chain recombines TRBV25-1 with TRBJ2-5, with D possibly matching TRBD2 (6 bases). CDR3 length: 14 amino acids. Germline loops: CDR1 MGHDK, CDR2 SYGVNS. Trimming cost V 9 bases and J 2 bases, with 16 bases left between them. The CDR3 reads CARGKRLAQETQYF. The DNA for the CDR3 is TGTGCCAGAGGGAAGCGGCTAGCGCAAGAGACCCAGTACTTC.

This clonotype has a count of ten or more. V is TRBV7-6 and J is TRBJ2-2; the D gene is possibly TRBD2 (5 bases). The CDR3 is made up of 14 amino acids. Germline V gives CDR1 SGHVS, CDR2 FNYEAQ. V was trimmed by 1 base and J by 5 bases, leaving 8 bases between them. Written as DNA, the CDR3 is TGTGCCAGCAGCTTAGTCGGGGAAACCGGGGAGCTGTTTTTT. Protein sequence: CASSLVGETGELFF.

In this sample, this clonotype turned up many times. This likely comes from a read error, as the CDR3 has no conserved phenylalanine or tryptophan at its end. The DNA is left out, because the CDR3 cannot be placed on it with certainty; the CDR3 is given as TCRdb lists it. V is TRBV7-2 and J is TRBJ2-1; the table's D call, TRBD2, has no DNA check behind it. From germline, CDR1 is SGHTA and CDR2 FQGNSA. The CDR3 is 11 amino acids in total, end residues counted. CDR3 amino acids: CASSLRDCSRV.